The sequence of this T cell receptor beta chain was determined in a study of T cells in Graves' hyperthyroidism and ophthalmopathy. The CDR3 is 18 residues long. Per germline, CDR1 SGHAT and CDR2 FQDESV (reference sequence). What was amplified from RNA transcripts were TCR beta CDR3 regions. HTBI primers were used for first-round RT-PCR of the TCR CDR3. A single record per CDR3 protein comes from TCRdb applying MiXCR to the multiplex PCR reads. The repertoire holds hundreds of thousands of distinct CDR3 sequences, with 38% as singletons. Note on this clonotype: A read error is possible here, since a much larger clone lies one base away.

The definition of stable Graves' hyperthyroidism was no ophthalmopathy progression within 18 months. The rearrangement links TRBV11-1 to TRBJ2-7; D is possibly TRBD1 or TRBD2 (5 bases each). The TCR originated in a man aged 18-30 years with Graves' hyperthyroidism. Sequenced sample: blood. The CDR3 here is CAGSGEETGTHLSYEQYF. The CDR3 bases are TGTGCCGGCAGCGGAGAGGAAACCGGGACGCATCTCTCCTACGAGCAGTACTTC.